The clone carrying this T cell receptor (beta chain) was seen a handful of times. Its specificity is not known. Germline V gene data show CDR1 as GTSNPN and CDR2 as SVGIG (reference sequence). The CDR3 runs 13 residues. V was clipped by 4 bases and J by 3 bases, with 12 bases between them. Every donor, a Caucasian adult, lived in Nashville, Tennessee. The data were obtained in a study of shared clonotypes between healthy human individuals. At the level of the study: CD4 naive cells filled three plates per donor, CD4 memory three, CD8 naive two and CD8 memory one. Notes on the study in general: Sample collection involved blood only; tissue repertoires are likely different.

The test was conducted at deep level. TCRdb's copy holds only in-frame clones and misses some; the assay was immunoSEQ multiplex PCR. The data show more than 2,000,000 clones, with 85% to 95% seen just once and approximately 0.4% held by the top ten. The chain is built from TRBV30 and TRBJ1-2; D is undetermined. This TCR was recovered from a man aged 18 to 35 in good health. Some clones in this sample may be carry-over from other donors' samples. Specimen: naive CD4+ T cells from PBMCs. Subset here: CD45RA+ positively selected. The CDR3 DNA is TGTGCCTGGATTGACAAGAACCACTATGGCTACACCTTC. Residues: CAWIDKNHYGYTF.